This T cell receptor (beta chain) was sequenced during a study of shared clonotypes between healthy human individuals. The V gene end was trimmed by 4 bases and the J gene end by 6 bases; junction bases not matched to a gene: 10. This CDR3 comprises 16 residues. CDR1 and CDR2 from the germline V gene are SGHAT and FQNNGV. The assay was immunoSEQ multiplex PCR, and TCRdb's table has in-frame clones only and misses some. The profile shows over 2,000,000 clones, roughly 93% of them singletons. CD8 cells classed as naive were CD45RO-negative and positively selected for CCR7, excluding terminally differentiated effector memory CD45RA+ cells.

The sequence derives from a man in his late teens or twenties in good health. Some clones in this sample may be carry-over from other donors' samples. The genes are TRBV11-2 and TRBJ2-2; 8 nucleotides line up with TRBD2. Sample: naive CD8+ T cells from PBMCs. Here the CDR3 reads CASSSRGGARPGELFF. CDR3 bases: TGTGCCAGCAGCTCCCGGGGGGGGGCACGGCCCGGGGAGCTGTTTTTT.